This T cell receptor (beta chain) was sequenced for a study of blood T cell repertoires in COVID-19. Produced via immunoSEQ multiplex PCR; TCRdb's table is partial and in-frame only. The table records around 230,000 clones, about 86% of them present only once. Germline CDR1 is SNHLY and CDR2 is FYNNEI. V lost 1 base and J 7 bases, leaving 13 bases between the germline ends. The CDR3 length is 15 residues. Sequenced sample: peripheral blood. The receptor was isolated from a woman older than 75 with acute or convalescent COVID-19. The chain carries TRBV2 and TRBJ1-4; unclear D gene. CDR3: CASSEGTRSGEKLFF. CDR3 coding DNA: TGTGCCAGCAGTGAAGGTACTCGATCGGGTGAAAAACTGTTTTTT.